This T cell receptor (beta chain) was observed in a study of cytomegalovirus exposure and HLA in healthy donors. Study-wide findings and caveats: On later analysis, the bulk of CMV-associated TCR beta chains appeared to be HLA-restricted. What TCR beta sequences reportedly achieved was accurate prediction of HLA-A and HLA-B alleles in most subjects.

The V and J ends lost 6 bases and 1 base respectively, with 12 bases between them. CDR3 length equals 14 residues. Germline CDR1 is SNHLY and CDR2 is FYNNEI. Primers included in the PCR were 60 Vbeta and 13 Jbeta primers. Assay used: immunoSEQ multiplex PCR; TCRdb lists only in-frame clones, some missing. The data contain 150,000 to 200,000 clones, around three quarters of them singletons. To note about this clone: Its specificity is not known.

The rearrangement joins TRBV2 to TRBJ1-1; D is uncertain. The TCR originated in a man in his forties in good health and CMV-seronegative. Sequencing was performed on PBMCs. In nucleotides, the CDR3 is TGTGCCAGCAGGGCATCGTATAAGAACACTGAAGCTTTCTTT. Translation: CASRASYKNTEAFF. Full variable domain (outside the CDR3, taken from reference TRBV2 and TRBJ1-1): EPEVTQTPSHQVTQMGQEVILRCVPISNHLYFYWYRQILGQKVEFLVSFYNNEISEKSEIFDDQFSVERPDGSNFTLKIRSTKLEDSAMYFCASRASYKNTEAFFGQGTRLTVV.